The next 19 T cell receptor beta chains were all read from a single sample in a study of CXCR3-negative and CXCR3-positive naive CD8 T cells. Notes on the study in general: Researchers report that CXCR3-positive naive cells carry more hydrophobic TRB CDR3s than CXCR3-negative naive cells.

TRB cDNA libraries were made by UMI-labeled 5' RACE. TCRdb derives one entry per CDR3 protein from the 5' RACE reads, leaving out DNA. This sample's table has approximately 120,000 distinct CDR3 sequences. These TCRs are of unknown antigen specificity. The sequencing input was naive CXCR3+ CD8+ T cells from blood. The subset denotes: CD45RO-CCR7+CD27+CD95- naive CD8+ T cells expressing CXCR3 (TNR3+). The receptor source for this set is a human donor in good health. Some clones in this sample may be carry-over from other donors' samples.

The V call is TRBV7-9, the J call TRBJ2-1; lacking DNA, the TRBD2 call made by TCRdb goes unchecked. From germline, CDR1 is SEHNR and CDR2 FQNEAQ (reference sequence). CDR3 length equals 12 residues. The CDR3 here is CASSWVAYEQFF.

CDR3 loop: CASSLDTSTDTQYF. The chain is built from TRBV28 and TRBJ2-3; TCRdb names TRBD1, which stays unverified in the absence of DNA. The CDR3 length is 14 residues. Germline V gene data show CDR1 as MDHEN and CDR2 as SYDVKM.

The J gene is TRBJ2-5, the V gene TRBV12-3 or TRBV12-4; the D call of TRBD2 rests on TCRdb alone, since no DNA is present to check it. The CDR3 totals 13 residues. The CDR3 here is CASSLVLAETQYF.

The CDR3 protein is CASSPPGQGRSCGYTF. This sequence joins TRBV3-1 and TRBJ1-2; the D call from TCRdb, TRBD1, cannot be confirmed without DNA. Germline V gene data show CDR1 as LGHDT and CDR2 as YNNKEL (reference sequence). The CDR3 spans 16 residues. The variable domain in full, with the rest retrieved from reference TRBV3-1 and TRBJ1-2, is DTAVSQTPKYLVTQMGNDKSIKCEQNLGHDTMYWYKQDSKKFLKIMFSYNNKELIINETVPNRFSPKSPDKAHLNLHINSLELGDSAVYFCASSPPGQGRSCGYTFGSGTRLTVV.

The chain uses TRBV12-3 or TRBV12-4 and TRBJ2-1. The CDR3 length is 13 residues. The CDR3 region is CASSLSGENEQFF.

J is TRBJ2-7 and V is TRBV3-1. The germline V gene encodes CDR1 LGHDT and CDR2 YNNKEL (reference sequence). The CDR3 sequence is 15 residues long. The CDR3 loop is CASSQEPGRAYEQYF.

The V call is TRBV7-2, the J call TRBJ2-7; no DNA is available, so the TRBD1 call from TCRdb remains unchecked. The CDR3 spans 15 residues. Germline V CDR1 and CDR2: SGHTA, FQGNSA. This CDR3 is CASSGNRDSSYEQYF.

The rearrangement links TRBV29-1 to TRBJ2-2; without DNA, the TCRdb call of TRBD2 cannot be checked. Germline V lookup: CDR1 SQVTM, CDR2 ANQGSEA. This CDR3 has 13 amino acids. The chain's CDR3 is CSVVLVNTGELFF.

The chain employs TRBV4-2 and TRBJ1-1; TCRdb proposes TRBD1, but this gene call is untestable without DNA. The germline V gene encodes CDR1 LGHNA and CDR2 YNFKEQ. This CDR3 is 14 amino acids long. The CDR3: CASSQANPAGDAFF.

V gene TRBV5-6 combines with J gene TRBJ2-7; TCRdb's D call, TRBD1, is unchecked because there is no DNA. Germline V gene data show CDR1 as SGHDT and CDR2 as YYEEEE. The CDR3 covers 14 residues. The CDR3 spells CASSFGTGGDEQYF.

This chain connects TRBV28 to TRBJ2-3; without DNA, the TCRdb call of TRBD1 cannot be checked. The CDR3 is 16 residues long. Germline loops: CDR1 MDHEN, CDR2 SYDVKM. CDR3 protein: CASSPGEGAMVDTQYF.

CDR3 sequence reads: CASAMTGAYNEQFF. The J gene is TRBJ2-1, the V gene TRBV19; TCRdb proposes TRBD1, but this gene call is untestable without DNA. CDR1 LNHDA and CDR2 SQIVND come from the germline V gene (reference sequence). This CDR3 is built from 14 residues.

The rearrangement joins TRBV12-3 or TRBV12-4 to TRBJ2-3; TCRdb reports TRBD2, a call that lacks DNA to check it against. The CDR3 is 13 amino acids. This CDR3 reads CASVLALTDTQYF.

The V gene is TRBV25-1, the J gene TRBJ2-7. This CDR3 contains 11 residues. Germline V gene data show CDR1 as MGHDK and CDR2 as SYGVNS. This CDR3 reads CASSEGVEQYF.

The V and J genes are TRBV5-1 and TRBJ2-7; TCRdb gives TRBD2 as the D gene, but with no DNA this cannot be confirmed. The CDR3 has 15 residues. The V gene's germline CDR1 is SGHRS and CDR2 YFSETQ. CDR3 region: CASSLDPAGSYEQYF.

This rearrangement joins TRBV2 to TRBJ2-7; without DNA, the TCRdb call of TRBD1 cannot be checked. The CDR3 consists of 16 residues. CDR1 and CDR2 from the germline V gene are SNHLY and FYNNEI. The CDR3 reads CASSEAPVPPPYEQYF.

V usage is TRBV29-1 and J usage is TRBJ1-2; TCRdb's assignment of TRBD1 cannot be checked, as there is no DNA. The CDR3 contains 12 residues. The germline CDR1 and CDR2 sequences are SQVTM and ANQGSEA. The CDR3 region is CSVDRTGNGYTF.

V is TRBV7-9 and J is TRBJ2-3. The germline gives CDR1 SEHNR, CDR2 FQNEAQ (reference sequence). This CDR3 region has 12 residues. CDR3 residues: CASSSQKDTQYF.

J is TRBJ2-7 and V is TRBV28; TCRdb's assignment of TRBD1 cannot be checked, as there is no DNA. Germline CDR1 MDHEN, CDR2 SYDVKM. CDR3 length equals 13 residues. CDR3 residues: CASSFQGWYEQYF.